This T cell receptor (beta chain) was identified in a study of blood T cell repertoires in COVID-19. Looking at the study overall: From T cells, B-cell-depleted T cells, or PBMCs came the material, which was cDNA or gDNA.

This clone was found once. TCRdb's copy holds only in-frame clones and misses some; the assay was immunoSEQ multiplex PCR. The sample shows some 67,000 clones, around nine tenths of them seen only once. The CDR3 consists of 13 residues. Germline V gene sequence: CDR1 MDHEN, CDR2 SYDVKM. V was shortened by 5 bases and J by 4 bases, with 11 bases between the two germline ends. Material for sequencing was peripheral blood. The J gene is TRBJ1-2, the V gene TRBV28; possibly TRBD1 for D (5 bases). This sequence was found in a woman aged 60-75 years with acute or convalescent COVID-19. CDR3 nucleotide sequence: TGTGCCAGCAGTCAAGCCGGGGGCTATGGCTACACCTTC. Its protein product is CASSQAGGYGYTF.